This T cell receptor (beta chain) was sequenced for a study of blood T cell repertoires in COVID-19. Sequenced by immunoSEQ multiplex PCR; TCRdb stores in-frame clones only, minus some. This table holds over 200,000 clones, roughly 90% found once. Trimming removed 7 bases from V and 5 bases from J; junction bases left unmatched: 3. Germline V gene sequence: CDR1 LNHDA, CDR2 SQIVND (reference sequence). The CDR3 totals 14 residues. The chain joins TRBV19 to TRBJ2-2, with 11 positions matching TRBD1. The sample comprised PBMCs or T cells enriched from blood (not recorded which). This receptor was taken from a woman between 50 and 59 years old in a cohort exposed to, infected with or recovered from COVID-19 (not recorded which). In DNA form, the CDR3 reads TGTGCCAGTATAGGGGACAGGGGGACCGGGGAGCTGTTTTTT. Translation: CASIGDRGTGELFF.